Detailed here is one T cell receptor (beta chain). This clonotype occurred a few times. Its cognate antigen has yet to be identified. No qualities accompany the bases; no much larger clone lies one base away. The sample originates from a study of T cell repertoires in cytomegalovirus infection (dated by TCRdb to the late 2010s). Notes on the research overall: Donor HLA type was relevant to the analysis, as public TCR beta signatures indicated carriage of CMV infection together with the matching HLA type.

The CDR3, cysteine through phenylalanine, is 14 amino acids long. Only the CDR3 portion is preserved as DNA: 42 bases, with reading frame beginning at the first base. CDR1 and CDR2, looked up from the germline V gene, are MNHEY and SVGAGI. The junction shows trimming of 6 bases on V and 1 base on J, and the gene matches do not reach 5 bases of it. For sequencing, an Illumina HiSeq 1500 was employed. TCRdb reran the public reads through fastp at Q25 and MiXCR, keeping productive beta chains. Entries are consolidated by CDR3 protein sequence, retaining the most common genes and DNA. For this sample there are hundreds of thousands of distinct CDR3 sequences; 15% to 20% appear just once. Roughly 8.7% of the sample lies in the top ten. Results and caveats for the whole study, not just this receptor: The ex vivo response was dominated by HLA-C-restricted CMV-specific TCR beta clonotypes, which also provided the single most frequent clonotype in two of eight donors. In both this cohort and an independent roughly 350-donor cohort, the cumulative frequency of public TCR beta family members distinguished carriers of CMV infection plus the relevant HLA type.

The chain uses TRBV6-5 and TRBJ1-1, with 7 junctional bases fitting TRBD1. The sequencing input was PBMCs. This clonotype was obtained from a human donor in good health (CMV status not recorded). Some clones in this sample may be carry-over from other donors' samples. This receptor carries the CDR3 CASRHQGENTEAFF. The DNA reads TGTGCCAGCAGGCACCAGGGGGAGAACACTGAAGCTTTCTTT.